This record covers a single T cell receptor (beta chain). Sequenced by immunoSEQ multiplex PCR; TCRdb stores in-frame clones only, minus some. The sample consists of around 140,000 clones, 85% to 90% of them appearing once. The data stem from a study of blood T cell repertoires in COVID-19. The V end was cut by 7 bases, the J end by 0 bases, with 17 bases between. Germline values: CDR1 SGHDT, CDR2 YYEEEE. This CDR3 is built from 17 residues. Material for sequencing was peripheral blood. The chain employs TRBV5-6 and TRBJ2-6, with D possibly matching TRBD1 (5 bases). The clonotype was recovered from a man aged 45 to 65 with active or convalescent COVID-19. CDR3 coding DNA: TGTGCCAGCCTCGCCCCGACAGACCCCTCTGGGGCCAACGTCCTGACTTTC. Translated, it gives CASLAPTDPSGANVLTF.